The 22 T cell receptor beta chains given below trace back to one sample, sequenced in a study of blood T cells in healthy people across ages (dated by TCRdb to between 2015 and 2017). The method behind the library was 5' RACE. A second PCR of about 6 to 11 cycles was performed with a sample-barcoded 5' primer and a J-beta primer mix. TCRdb reanalyzed the raw reads on its own, using fastp at Q25 for trimming and MiXCR for clone calling, and kept in-frame beta chains. Entries that share a CDR3 protein sequence are merged under the most common genes and DNA. Present in this sample are 1.5 million to 2 million distinct CDR3 sequences, about two fifths of which were seen just once. The ten largest clonotypes hold 23% of the sample. Sequencing was done on a sample of blood. These receptors were taken from a human donor in good health.

This clonotype showed up just a few times. The chain couples TRBV24-1 to TRBJ2-1; weak D call: TRBD1 (6 bases). Germline CDR1 and CDR2: KGHDR and SFDVKD. V was trimmed by 0 bases and J by 6 bases, leaving 17 bases between them. The CDR3 loop spans 17 amino acids. CDR3 region: CATSDLDRGDNVNEQFF. CDR3 in DNA: TGTGCCACCAGTGATTTGGATCGTGGGGACAATGTCAATGAGCAGTTCTTC.

This clonotype was found a few times. The chain combines TRBV5-1 with TRBJ2-7; 10 bases line up with TRBD1. Germline V lookup: CDR1 SGHRS, CDR2 YFSETQ. The CDR3 contains 16 residues. Germline trimming cut 2 bases from V and 5 bases from J; bases unmatched to any gene: 10. The CDR3 sequence: CASSFPGQGSWDEQYF. The CDR3 DNA reads TGCGCCAGCAGCTTTCCGGGACAGGGGAGTTGGGACGAGCAGTACTTC. The full variable domain, its missing parts supplied by reference TRBV5-1 and TRBJ2-7, is KAGVTQTPRYLIKTRGQQVTLSCSPISGHRSVSWYQQTPGQGLQFLFEYFSETQRNKGNFPGRFSGRQFSNSRSEMNVSTLELGDSALYLCASSFPGQGSWDEQYFGPGTRLTVT.

Only one count was recorded for this clonotype. The chain is built from TRBV28 and TRBJ1-6; no definite D call. CDR3 length: 14 residues. V was shortened by 2 bases and J by 9 bases, with 11 bases between the two germline ends. Per the germline V gene, CDR1 is MDHEN and CDR2 is SYDVKM. The CDR3 DNA reads TGTGCCAGCAGTTTAAGGGCGTCCCTTTCACCCCTCCACTTT. The encoded protein is CASSLRASLSPLHF.

This clonotype was seen a few times. This chain uses TRBV20-1 with TRBJ2-5; perhaps TRBD2 as D (6 bases). Germline lookup yields CDR1 DFQATT and CDR2 SNEGSKA (reference sequence). The CDR3 consists of 12 residues. Trimming took off 5 bases at V and 7 bases at J, with 14 bases between the two ends. CDR3: CSALTSRTTQYF. The CDR3 coding sequence is TGCAGTGCTCTTACTAGCAGAACGACCCAGTACTTC.

A note on this clonotype: A read error may account for a junction end that differs from germline. The rearrangement uses TRBV5-5 and TRBJ2-3; the match to TRBD2 covers 9 bases. The CDR3 contains 16 residues. In germline, CDR1 is SGHKS, CDR2 YYEKEE (reference sequence). CDR3 region: CASRLPGLALTDTRYF. For the CDR3, the DNA is TGTGCCAGCAGATTGCCGGGACTAGCCCTCACAGATACGCGGTATTTT.

This clonotype occurred a few times. J is TRBJ2-7 and V is TRBV7-9, with D hard to call. Trimming removed 0 bases at V and 4 bases at J, with 7 bases between. This CDR3 is built from 13 residues. From germline, CDR1 is SEHNR and CDR2 FQNEAQ (reference sequence). CDR3 nucleotides: TGTGCCAGCAGCTTAGCCCCCAAATACGAGCAGTACTTC. It codes for CASSLAPKYEQYF.

This clonotype was observed a few times. The J gene is TRBJ2-6, the V gene TRBV6-1; 9 nucleotides line up with TRBD1. The germline V gene has CDR1 MNHNS and CDR2 SASEGT. This CDR3 comprises 19 residues. V lost 6 bases and J lost 0; bases outside the gene matches: 12. The CDR3, as DNA: TGTGCCAGCAGCCACCGTGGACAGGGGAAATACTCTGGGGCCAACGTCCTGACTTTC. Residues: CASSHRGQGKYSGANVLTF.

The rearrangement joins TRBV10-3 to TRBJ2-1; D gene uncertain. V lost 0 bases, J lost 13 bases, and 19 bases lay in between. Germline loops: CDR1 ENHRY, CDR2 SYGVKD. The CDR3 loop spans 15 amino acids. The CDR3, as DNA: TGTGCCATCAGTGAGTCGAATGTAAGGAGCTTACCTCAGTTCTTC. Translated, it gives CAISESNVRSLPQFF.

This clonotype has just a few counts. J is TRBJ2-2 and V is TRBV20-1, with D possibly matching TRBD1 (5 bases). This CDR3 is built from 13 residues. The V gene lost 6 bases and the J gene lost 6 bases, with 14 bases spanning the gap. Germline V gene lookup returns CDR1 DFQATT and CDR2 SNEGSKA (reference sequence). DNA of the CDR3: TGCAGTGCCCCCTATTTAGGGGCCGGGGAGCTGTTTTTT. Translated, it gives CSAPYLGAGELFF.

This clonotype has more than one count but fewer than ten. The rearrangement joins TRBV10-3 to TRBJ2-3, with a weak D call TRBD1 (5 bases). Germline assignment: CDR1 ENHRY and CDR2 SYGVKD. The CDR3 loop spans 14 amino acids. Trimming pared 0 bases from V and 4 bases from J, leaving 8 bases between. The CDR3 sequence: CAISESRTSDTQYF. The DNA of the CDR3 is TGTGCCATCAGTGAGTCCCGGACATCAGATACGCAGTATTTT.

The sample holds one count of this clonotype. The chain links TRBV4-3 to TRBJ2-2; TRBD1 agrees at 10 bases. This CDR3 has 16 amino acids. Germline V gives CDR1 LGHNA, CDR2 YSLEER. V was pared by 3 bases and J by 3 bases, with 4 bases of the junction left unmatched. CDR3 amino acids: CASSQAGQGYTGELFF. The CDR3 DNA is TGCGCCAGCAGCCAGGCGGGACAGGGGTACACCGGGGAGCTGTTTTTT.

This clonotype occurred a few times. This chain links TRBV7-9 with TRBJ2-1; possible D gene TRBD1, 6 bases. The germline gives CDR1 SEHNR, CDR2 FQNEAQ (reference sequence). The CDR3 is 14 residues long. Trimming removed 8 bases from V and 3 bases from J, with 14 bases in between. The CDR3 region is CASLTGTIYNEQFF. CDR3 in DNA: TGTGCCAGCCTGACCGGGACAATCTACAATGAGCAGTTCTTC.

The chain recombines TRBV5-1 with TRBJ2-1; D gene ambiguous. The CDR3 totals 17 residues. Germline CDR1 reads SGHRS; CDR2 reads YFSETQ. Trimming took off 4 bases at V and 5 bases at J, with 22 bases between the two ends. The CDR3: CASSPGQPSRVNNEQFF. The CDR3 DNA is TGCGCCAGCAGCCCCGGGCAGCCCTCGAGAGTCAACAATGAGCAGTTCTTC.

This clonotype was counted between two and nine times. This rearrangement joins TRBV15 to TRBJ1-2; maybe TRBD1 (6 bases). Per germline, CDR1 LNHNV and CDR2 YYDKDF (reference sequence). V was clipped by 1 base and J by 5 bases, with 11 bases between them. CDR3 length: 14 amino acids. The CDR3 region has the DNA TGTGCCACCAGCAGAGGTACAGGGAGTTATGGCTACACCTTC. Translating gives CATSRGTGSYGYTF.

This clonotype has just a few counts. The chain carries TRBV7-3 and TRBJ2-5; the match to TRBD2 covers 8 bases. This CDR3 region has 15 residues. Germline loops: CDR1 SGHTA, CDR2 FQGTGA. V dropped 5 bases and J dropped 1; count of bases not matched to a gene: 6. CDR3 residues: CASSANGGAQETQYF. As DNA, the CDR3 is TGTGCCAGCAGCGCCAACGGGGGGGCCCAAGAGACCCAGTACTTC. Combining the CDR3 with reference TRBV7-3 and TRBJ2-5 gives the whole variable domain GAGVSQTPSNKVTEKGKYVELRCDPISGHTALYWYRQSLGQGPEFLIYFQGTGAADDSGLPNDRFFAVRPEGSVSTLKIQRTERGDSAVYLCASSANGGAQETQYFGPGTRLLVL.

This clonotype was counted many times. A much larger clone lies one base from this, so it may be a read error. The rearrangement joins TRBV7-2 to TRBJ2-7; no definite D call. The ends were cut back, 2 bases at V and 3 bases at J, with 5 bases in the middle. The CDR3 consists of 12 residues. Germline lookup yields CDR1 SGHTA and CDR2 FQGNSA. The CDR3 region is CASSLWGYEQYF. CDR3 sequence (DNA): TGTGCCAGCAGCTTATGGGGCTACGAGCAGTACTTC.

This rearrangement joins TRBV3-1 to TRBJ2-5; 9 bases fit TRBD2. Judging by the DNA end, TRBJ2-7 fits better; the J call may be wrong. CDR1 and CDR2 (germline): LGHDT, YNNKEL (reference sequence). This CDR3 has 17 amino acids. For the CDR3, the DNA is TGTGCCAGCAGCCAAGAGGCCGGAAGCGGGGGGTACTACGAGCAGTACTTC. This encodes CASSQEAGSGGYYEQYF.

The chain links TRBV7-3 to TRBJ2-1; TRBD2 matches at 12 bases. Germline loops: CDR1 SGHTA, CDR2 FQGTGA. The CDR3 covers 14 residues. The V segment lost 5 bases and the J segment 9 bases; nucleotides outside the gene matches: 5. The CDR3 is CASSTLAGGSEQFF. In nucleotides, the CDR3 is TGTGCCAGCAGCACCCTAGCGGGGGGGAGTGAGCAGTTCTTC.

This rearrangement joins TRBV6-4 to TRBJ1-5; D unresolved. This CDR3 is 13 amino acids long. Trimming cost V 5 bases and J 5 bases, with 10 bases left between them. Germline V lookup: CDR1 MRHNA, CDR2 SNTAGT. CDR3 DNA sequence: TGTGCCAGCAGTCTTTTTTCGGATCAGCCCCAGCATTTT. Amino acid sequence: CASSLFSDQPQHF.

J is TRBJ1-5 and V is TRBV30; a possible D gene is TRBD1 (5 bases). This CDR3 is built from 14 residues. Germline lookup yields CDR1 GTSNPN and CDR2 SVGIG (reference sequence). Deletions cut 2 bases from V and 5 bases from J, with 13 bases between. This CDR3 reads CAWSNMRGHQPQHF. CDR3 in DNA: TGTGCCTGGAGTAACATGCGGGGCCATCAGCCCCAGCATTTT.

This clonotype was seen only a few times. The rearrangement links TRBV7-2 to TRBJ1-5; no reliable D call. The germline CDR1 and CDR2 sequences are SGHTA and FQGNSA. Trimming shortened V by 1 base and J by 8 bases, and 9 bases separated the two germline ends. CDR3 length: 13 residues. CDR3 amino acids: CASSLGPAKPQHF. The CDR3 DNA is TGTGCCAGCAGCTTAGGGCCGGCGAAGCCCCAGCATTTT.

This chain joins TRBV6-1 and TRBJ1-1; TRBD1 matches at 7 bases. V was clipped by 2 bases and J by 9 bases; unmatched bases: 9. This CDR3 contains 14 residues. Germline-derived CDR1 and CDR2 are MNHNS and SASEGT. The CDR3 DNA is TGTGCCAGCAGTGAACCGGGGACAGTCCGGAAAGCTTTCTTT. This encodes CASSEPGTVRKAFF.